The rows below give T cell receptor beta chains drawn from one sample of a study of beta chain features in type 1 diabetes. Profiled with immunoSEQ multiplex PCR; TCRdb holds only in-frame clones, not every one. The sample consists of hundreds of thousands of clones, around an eighth of them appearing once. Material: naive CD4+ T cells from blood. The receptors come from a man aged 18 to 35 with type 1 diabetes. Both conserved end residues are part of each CDR3. A D gene is named only where the DNA matches it firmly. For some rows the clone size is stated as once, few or many, or as a class when expanded; others skip it.

abundance	d_gene	v_gene	j_gene	CDR3aa	CDR3nt
NA	NA	TRBV2	TRBJ2-5	CASSEGGSEETQYF	TGTGCCAGCAGTGAAGGCGGATCGGAAGAGACCCAGTACTTC
few	TRBD1	TRBV2	TRBJ2-1	CASSETGGYSYNEQFF	TGTGCCAGCAGTGAAACAGGGGGCTACTCCTACAATGAGCAGTTCTTC
NA	NA	TRBV4-1	TRBJ1-4	CASSQDPDGFSANEKLFF	TGCGCCAGCAGCCAAGACCCGGACGGGTTTTCAGCTAATGAAAAACTGTTTTTT
NA	TRBD2	TRBV6-6	TRBJ2-3	CAISLAGVPDTQYF	TGTGCCATCTCACTAGCGGGGGTCCCAGATACGCAGTATTTT
few	NA	TRBV6-1	TRBJ2-3	CASSFDGQHGDTQYF	TGTGCCAGCAGTTTTGACGGGCAGCATGGCGATACGCAGTATTTT
few	TRBD1	TRBV30	TRBJ1-2	CAWSETGTGYGYTF	TGTGCCTGGAGCGAAACCGGGACAGGGTATGGCTACACCTTC
NA	NA	TRBV6-6	TRBJ2-1	CASMDRVDNEQFF	TGTGCCAGCATGGATCGAGTCGACAATGAGCAGTTCTTC
NA	NA	TRBV4-1	TRBJ2-1	CASSPGGRGTTNEQFF	TGCGCCAGCAGCCCCGGAGGGCGGGGAACCACCAATGAGCAGTTCTTC
few	TRBD1	TRBV11-2	TRBJ2-1	CASSSFWTGLRNEQFF	TGTGCCAGCAGCTCCTTCTGGACAGGATTGAGGAATGAGCAGTTCTTC
NA	NA	TRBV28	TRBJ1-1	CASSFGQRTEAFF	TGTGCCAGCAGTTTCGGGCAGCGCACTGAAGCTTTCTTT
few	TRBD2	TRBV18	TRBJ2-1	CASSLQTSGGNEQFF	TGTGCCAGCTCACTCCAGACTAGCGGGGGGAATGAGCAGTTCTTC
few	TRBD2	TRBV2	TRBJ2-3	CASSPPHGREKIGDTQYF	TGTGCCAGCAGTCCCCCCCATGGGAGGGAAAAAATTGGAGATACGCAGTATTTT
NA	NA	TRBV29-1	TRBJ1-4	CSVRPGNEKLFF	TGCAGCGTCCGTCCCGGAAATGAAAAACTGTTTTTT
NA	NA	TRBV5-1	TRBJ2-2	CASNPGETGELFF	TGCGCCAGCAATCCAGGGGAGACCGGGGAGCTGTTTTTT
few	TRBD1	TRBV30	TRBJ1-4	CAWSVQGPEKLFF	TGTGCCTGGAGTGTACAGGGGCCGGAAAAACTGTTTTTT
few	NA	TRBV7-9	TRBJ2-1	CASSLEGNEQFF	TGCGCCAGCAGCTTGGAAGGCAATGAGCAGTTCTTC
few	TRBD1	TRBV10-3	TRBJ2-5	CAISESEGQGTRETQYF	TGTGCCATCAGTGAGTCGGAGGGACAGGGTACCCGAGAGACCCAGTACTTC
NA	TRBD1	TRBV9	TRBJ2-3	CASSSRSGEGAGDTQYF	TGTGCCAGCAGCTCCCGATCTGGTGAGGGGGCGGGAGATACGCAGTATTTT
NA	NA	TRBV11-2	TRBJ1-5	CASSLLGEPQHF	TGTGCCAGCAGCCTTTTGGGTGAGCCCCAGCATTTT
NA	NA	TRBV9	TRBJ1-1	CASSVGRVVRTEAFF	TGTGCCAGCAGCGTAGGGAGGGTTGTCCGCACTGAAGCTTTCTTT
few	NA	TRBV15	TRBJ1-5	CAVGAPNQPQHF	TGTGCCGTCGGGGCACCCAATCAGCCCCAGCATTTT
NA	NA	TRBV5-1	TRBJ2-5	CASSFSPTGEETQYF	TGCGCCAGCAGCTTTAGCCCCACTGGGGAAGAGACCCAGTACTTC
NA	NA	TRBV29-1	TRBJ1-2	CSVGQNYGYTF	TGCAGCGTTGGGCAGAACTATGGCTACACCTTC
NA	NA	TRBV2	TRBJ1-1	CASSGQFEAFF	TGTGCCAGCAGTGGACAGTTTGAAGCTTTCTTT
NA	NA	TRBV6-5	TRBJ1-1	CASRQTGFNTEAFF	TGTGCCAGCAGACAGACAGGATTTAACACTGAAGCTTTCTTT
NA	NA	TRBV2	TRBJ2-5	CASSASPREETQYF	TGTGCCAGCAGCGCCAGCCCCAGGGAAGAGACCCAGTACTTC
NA	NA	TRBV28	TRBJ1-5	CASGTESRPQHF	TGTGCCAGCGGTACAGAGAGTCGGCCCCAGCATTTT
NA	NA	TRBV6-5	TRBJ1-5	CASSYEGGPNQPQHF	TGTGCCAGCAGTTACGAGGGGGGCCCCAATCAGCCCCAGCATTTT
NA	TRBD1	TRBV2	TRBJ2-7	CASSGQGPTYEQYF	TGTGCCAGCAGCGGACAGGGGCCAACCTACGAGCAGTACTTC
NA	NA	TRBV21-1	TRBJ2-5	CASSISQIGETQYF	TGTGCCAGCAGCATCTCACAAATCGGAGAGACCCAGTACTTC
few	TRBD1	TRBV5-6	TRBJ2-7	CASSLLGQIYEQYF	TGTGCCAGCAGCTTGCTGGGACAGATCTACGAGCAGTACTTC
NA	NA	TRBV7-9	TRBJ2-7	CASSLEDSSYEQYF	TGTGCCAGCAGCTTGGAAGACAGCTCCTACGAGCAGTACTTC
few	NA	TRBV28	TRBJ2-7	CASSLQAEQYF	TGTGCCAGCAGTTTGCAGGCCGAGCAGTACTTC
NA	NA	TRBV9	TRBJ1-2	CASSVEESRGGYTF	TGTGCCAGCAGCGTAGAGGAAAGCCGGGGTGGCTACACCTTC
few	NA	TRBV6-5	TRBJ1-1	CASSYSQANAEAFF	TGTGCCAGCAGTTACTCTCAGGCGAATGCTGAAGCTTTCTTT
few	TRBD1	TRBV28	TRBJ2-1	CASSLYLTQGAGGVEQFF	TGTGCCAGCAGTCTCTATCTAACTCAGGGGGCTGGAGGTGTTGAGCAGTTCTTC
NA	TRBD1	TRBV7-2	TRBJ1-6	CASSFFGTGESPLHF	TGTGCCAGCAGCTTCTTCGGGACAGGGGAATCACCCCTCCACTTT
NA	TRBD1	TRBV30	TRBJ2-7	CAWGTTGWDEQYF	TGTGCCTGGGGGACGACAGGGTGGGACGAGCAGTACTTC
NA	NA	TRBV2	TRBJ1-2	CASRAGIGYGYTF	TGTGCCAGCAGAGCAGGTATTGGCTATGGCTACACCTTC
few	NA	TRBV25-1	TRBJ2-3	CASSRRDTSQGTDTQYF	TGTGCCAGCAGTCGCCGGGACACCAGCCAAGGCACAGATACGCAGTATTTT
few	NA	TRBV2	TRBJ2-2	CASRETGPNTGELFF	TGTGCCAGCAGGGAGACAGGCCCGAACACCGGGGAGCTGTTTTTT
NA	NA	TRBV2	TRBJ1-5	CASSAGIGEQPQHF	TGTGCCAGCAGTGCAGGCATAGGGGAACAGCCCCAGCATTTT
NA	NA	TRBV7-9	TRBJ1-2	CASSSNGYTF	TGTGCCAGCAGCTCAAATGGCTACACCTTC
few	TRBD1	TRBV5-1	TRBJ1-1	CASALTGHHTEAFF	TGCGCCAGCGCCCTGACAGGGCATCACACTGAAGCTTTCTTT
NA	NA	TRBV15	TRBJ1-5	CATSRMRDQPQHF	TGTGCCACCAGCAGGATGAGGGATCAGCCCCAGCATTTT
NA	NA	TRBV29-1	TRBJ2-4	CSGRGGVENIQYF	TGCAGCGGAAGAGGGGGAGTCGAAAACATTCAGTACTTC
NA	NA	TRBV5-1	TRBJ2-2	CASSQAGPNTGELFF	TGCGCCAGCAGCCAGGCAGGGCCGAACACCGGGGAGCTGTTTTTT
few	TRBD1	TRBV4-1	TRBJ2-7	CASSPTGAQLGEQYF	TGCGCCAGCAGTCCGACAGGGGCCCAACTAGGGGAGCAGTACTTC
NA	NA	TRBV9	TRBJ1-3	CASSSRTHSGNTIYF	TGTGCCAGCAGCTCCCGGACACACTCTGGAAACACCATATATTTT
few	TRBD1	TRBV14	TRBJ1-2	CASSHRQGYGYTF	TGTGCCAGCAGCCACCGACAGGGTTATGGCTACACCTTC
few	NA	TRBV5-1	TRBJ2-7	CASSLRRGDEQYF	TGCGCCAGCAGCCTCCGGCGAGGGGACGAGCAGTACTTC
NA	TRBD1	TRBV25-1	TRBJ1-2	CASSATGGHGYTF	TGTGCCAGCAGCGCCACAGGGGGACATGGCTACACCTTC
few	TRBD1	TRBV10-3	TRBJ2-3	CAISGQGEDTQYF	TGTGCCATCAGTGGACAGGGGGAAGATACGCAGTATTTT
NA	NA	TRBV2	TRBJ1-4	CASSAQGAREKLFF	TGTGCCAGCAGTGCCCAGGGCGCCAGAGAAAAACTGTTTTTT
NA	NA	TRBV4-1	TRBJ2-1	CASSQVAGREQFF	TGCGCCAGCAGCCAAGTCGCCGGCCGTGAGCAGTTCTTC
few	NA	TRBV11-3	TRBJ2-3	CASSLEDITQYF	TGTGCCAGCAGCTTAGAGGACATAACGCAGTATTTT
NA	NA	TRBV7-9	TRBJ1-5	CASSLRGDQPQHF	TGTGCCAGCAGCTTACGAGGGGATCAGCCCCAGCATTTT